A selection of T cell receptor beta chains follows, all from one sample in a study of cytomegalovirus exposure and HLA in healthy donors. The assay was immunoSEQ multiplex PCR, and TCRdb's table has in-frame clones only and misses some. Found here are some 180,000 clones, 60% to 85% of them singletons; the top ten hold 1.5% to 2%. The source material was PBMCs. These receptors originate from a man younger than 30 in good health and CMV-seronegative. CDR3s include the opening cysteine and the closing phenylalanine or tryptophan. The D gene is left open where the match is weak. Part of the rows lack a size; the others show once, few, many or a class for expanded clones.

length,size,V,D,J,DNA,CDR3
14,.,TRBV9,TRBD2,TRBJ2-1,TGTGCCAGCAGTGCTAGCGGCTCCTACAATGAGCAGTTCTTC,CASSASGSYNEQFF
15,.,TRBV19,TRBD2,TRBJ2-1,TGTGCCAGCGGACTAGCGGGGGAAACCTACAATGAGCAGTTCTTC,CASGLAGETYNEQFF
14,.,TRBV9,TRBD2,TRBJ2-7,TGTGCCAGCAGCGCCTCTAGCGGGGCCTACGAGCAGTACTTC,CASSASSGAYEQYF
15,once,TRBV4-1,.,TRBJ1-1,TGCGCCAGCAGCCAAGAGGGACACCTGAACACTGAAGCTTTCTTT,CASSQEGHLNTEAFF
13,once,TRBV28,TRBD1,TRBJ1-2,TGTGCCAGCAGCCGACAGGGGGGACGAGGCTACACCTTC,CASSRQGGRGYTF
13,.,TRBV30,.,TRBJ1-1,TGTGCCTCCGCTATGTACACCGGGACTGAAGCTTTCTTT,CASAMYTGTEAFF
14,once,TRBV5-5,.,TRBJ2-1,TGTGCCAGCGCACAGGGTGGCCTACGGAATGAGCAGTTCTTC,CASAQGGLRNEQFF
11,.,TRBV20-1,.,TRBJ2-3,TGCAGTGCCCAAACGGTGGATACGCAGTATTTT,CSAQTVDTQYF
15,.,TRBV5-1,.,TRBJ2-3,TGCGCCAGCAGCGGAAGGGGGGGAGGCACAGATACGCAGTATTTT,CASSGRGGGTDTQYF
14,few,TRBV19,.,TRBJ1-4,TGTGCCAGTCATAAGACGGGCGGGACTGAAAAACTGTTTTTT,CASHKTGGTEKLFF
15,.,TRBV5-1,.,TRBJ2-4,TGCGCCAGCAGTCTGAACGGGAGAGACAAAAACATTCAGTACTTC,CASSLNGRDKNIQYF
12,.,TRBV11-2,.,TRBJ2-7,TGTGCCAGCAGCTTAGTTCGCTACGAGCAGTACTTC,CASSLVRYEQYF
13,.,TRBV7-2,TRBD1,TRBJ1-1,TGTGCCAGCAGCTTAGACTCAGGGGGCGGGGCTTTCTTT,CASSLDSGGGAFF
16,.,TRBV4-1,.,TRBJ2-3,TGCGCCAGCAGCCAAGACGTACAGGGGAGGTCAGATACGCAGTATTTT,CASSQDVQGRSDTQYF
16,.,TRBV28,TRBD1,TRBJ1-2,TGTGCCAGCAGTTTATCGGGACAGGGGGCTCTTAATGGCTACACCTTC,CASSLSGQGALNGYTF
18,few,TRBV19,.,TRBJ2-7,TGTGCCAGTAGTATAATTTTCCCCCGGACTGATGACTCCTACGAGCAGTACTTC,CASSIIFPRTDDSYEQYF
15,.,TRBV28,.,TRBJ2-7,TGTGCCAGCAGCACAAATGGAGGCAGCTCCTACGAGCAGTACTTC,CASSTNGGSSYEQYF
12,.,TRBV19,.,TRBJ2-3,TGTGCCAGTAACTCCCCAGGGGATACGCAGTATTTT,CASNSPGDTQYF
12,.,TRBV5-1,.,TRBJ2-7,TGCGCCAGCAGCGCGAACGGGTGGGAGCAGTACTTC,CASSANGWEQYF
17,.,TRBV5-5,.,TRBJ2-7,TGTGCCAGCAGCTTCTTGACAGGCCAAATGGTCGGCTACGAGCAGTACTTC,CASSFLTGQMVGYEQYF
18,.,TRBV7-6,.,TRBJ2-6,TGTGCCAGCAGCTTGAGCCCTAGCGTTAGGGAAGGGGCCAACGTCCTGACTTTC,CASSLSPSVREGANVLTF
16,few,TRBV7-9,TRBD2,TRBJ2-3,TGTGCCAGCAGCTTACCCCCTAGCGGGAGCACAGATACGCAGTATTTT,CASSLPPSGSTDTQYF